These T cell receptor beta chains were read from a single sample in a study of T cell responses to AZD1222 COVID-19 vaccine. Repertoires were generated with immunoSEQ multiplex PCR, while TCRdb's copy carries only in-frame clones and drops some. The data hold 90,000 to 100,000 clones, with 80% to 90% observed a single time. Specimen: peripheral blood, collected on day 0 of AZD1222 vaccination. These receptor sequences come from an adult in good health. Each CDR3 is given with its conserved first and last residue. A D gene is named only where the DNA matches it firmly. Some rows mark clone size as missing; the rest say once, few, many or name a class of expanded clone.

TRBJ2-5 . TRBD2 TRBV24-1 TGTGCCACCAGTGCCACCCAGACTAGCGGGGGAACCCTGTGGCAAGAGACCCAGTACTTC CATSATQTSGGTLWQETQYF
TRBJ2-7 . . TRBV7-2 TGTGCCAGCAGCTTAAGTCCAGCCTACGAGCAGTACTTC CASSLSPAYEQYF
TRBJ1-4 . . TRBV29-1 TGCAGCGTCTTAGATGGAAAACTGTTTTTT CSVLDGKLFF
TRBJ1-4 . . TRBV7-6 TGTGCCAGCAGCTTAGGAGGGTGGGGCGGCGAACTGTTTTTT CASSLGGWGGELFF
TRBJ1-4 . . TRBV7-2 TGTGCCAGCAGCTTACGACTCCAAGAACATTCTGAAAAACTGTTTTTT CASSLRLQEHSEKLFF
TRBJ2-1 . . TRBV20-1 TGCAGTGCTAGTCGGCGCGGGAAGCCCTACAATGAGCAGTTCTTC CSASRRGKPYNEQFF
TRBJ1-1 . . TRBV9 TGTGCCAGCAGCCCCCAGAAATCTGTTACTGTGTATGAAGCTTTCTTT CASSPQKSVTVYEAFF
TRBJ1-3 . . TRBV6-5 TGTGCCAGCAGTTACTCGGAGGTCAGGTGGGGAAACACCATATATTTT CASSYSEVRWGNTIYF
TRBJ1-5 . TRBD1 TRBV19 TGTGCCAGTATGAAGGGGGCGAACAATCAGCCCCAGCATTTT CASMKGANNQPQHF
TRBJ2-3 once . TRBV7-8 TGTGCCAGCAGCCCCTTCCTGGGAGGCGGTATCACAGATACGCAGTATTTT CASSPFLGGGITDTQYF
TRBJ2-5 few . TRBV4-3 TGCGCCAGCAGCCAAGGCTATTATGTTTTTGAGACCCAGTACTTC CASSQGYYVFETQYF
TRBJ1-1 . . TRBV7-3 TGTGCCAGCACCTTCGGTTTGAGTAACACTGAAGCTTTCTTT CASTFGLSNTEAFF
TRBJ2-7 . . TRBV7-2 TGTGCCAGCAGCCCGAATTTGAACGAGCAGTACTTC CASSPNLNEQYF
TRBJ2-1 . . TRBV19 TGTGCCAGTAGTATTCAGATAGCCTACAATGAGCAGTTCTTC CASSIQIAYNEQFF
TRBJ1-1 few . TRBV29-1 TGCAGCGTTGAAAGACAGTCCAACACTGAAGCTTTCTTT CSVERQSNTEAFF
TRBJ1-5 . . TRBV28 TGTGCCAGCAGTTCAGGGCAGCTCAATCAGCCCCAGCATTTT CASSSGQLNQPQHF
TRBJ1-1 . . TRBV18 TGTGCCAGCTCATTAGGGACCATTACTGAAGCTTTCTTT CASSLGTITEAFF
TRBJ2-1 once TRBD1 TRBV5-6 TGTGCCAGCACCCGGGGTGACAGGGGCTCCTACAATGAGCAGTTCTTC CASTRGDRGSYNEQFF
TRBJ1-1 . . TRBV11-2 TGTGCCAGCAGCTCTTCGTTGGCGAACACTGAAGCTTTCTTT CASSSSLANTEAFF
TRBJ1-2 . . TRBV5-4 TGTGCCAGCAGCTTGGTGGGGCAGAACTATGGCTACACCTTC CASSLVGQNYGYTF
TRBJ1-1 . . TRBV6-5 TGTGCCAGCAGTTACTCGGAGGGGGGAGCTTTCTTT CASSYSEGGAFF
TRBJ2-3 . TRBD2 TRBV6-2/TRBV6-3 TGTGCCAGCAGCCTCAGCGGGATCAGGACAGATACGCAGTATTTT CASSLSGIRTDTQYF
TRBJ1-2 few . TRBV2 TGTGCCAGCAGTGAAGGACAGGCGAACTATGGCTACACCTTC CASSEGQANYGYTF
TRBJ1-1 . . TRBV21-1 TGTGCCAGCAGCAAAGAGTCCCGGGACAGGGGGAGGGGGAACACTGAAGCTTTCTTT CASSKESRDRGRGNTEAFF
TRBJ2-7 . TRBD1 TRBV11-2 TGTGCCAGCAGCCCAACGACAGGGGGTGTGGAGCAGTACTTC CASSPTTGGVEQYF
TRBJ2-3 . TRBD1 TRBV15 TGTGCCACTGCCGCGGGACAGGAGAGCACAGATACGCAGTATTTT CATAAGQESTDTQYF
TRBJ2-1 . TRBD1 TRBV28 TGTGCCAGCAGTCCCCTGGGACAGGGGGGGACAAAAGATGGGCTCTTC CASSPLGQGGTKDGLF
TRBJ2-1 medium-sized . TRBV6-1 TGTGCCACTGTCGGGGGAAGGGATGAGCAGTTCTTC CATVGGRDEQFF
TRBJ1-6 . . TRBV30 TGTGCCTGGAGTCGGACAGTTAATTCACCCCTCCACTTT CAWSRTVNSPLHF
TRBJ2-3 . . TRBV5-1 TGCGCCAGCGGGACAGATACGCAGTATTTT CASGTDTQYF
TRBJ1-2 . . TRBV3-1/TRBV3-2 TGTGCCAGCAGCCTCATGACATCACTGGGGTATGGCTACACCTTC CASSLMTSLGYGYTF
TRBJ1-2 . TRBD1 TRBV7-6 TGTGCCAGCAGCCCTGGGACAGGGACTAACTATGGCTACACCTTC CASSPGTGTNYGYTF
TRBJ2-1 . . TRBV15 TGTGCCACCAGCAGAGTTGGGGGGAATGAGCAGTTCTTC CATSRVGGNEQFF
TRBJ2-1 few TRBD1 TRBV18 TGTGCCAGCTCACCTTACCCCGGGACAGATTACAATGAGCAGTTCTTC CASSPYPGTDYNEQFF
TRBJ2-5 . TRBD1 TRBV29-1 TGCAGCGTCAGACAGGGGGCAGGCGAGACCCAGTACTTC CSVRQGAGETQYF
TRBJ1-5 few . TRBV11-2 TGTGCCAGCAGCTTAGTGGGTCAGCCCCAGCATTTT CASSLVGQPQHF